This TCR beta chain was obtained from a study of blood T cells in healthy people across ages. Broader study findings: Because donor CMV status was unknown, expanded clonotype changes were possibly confounded. Investigators viewed diversity estimates from one million T cells as underestimates, the study reported.

For the second PCR, which ran for roughly 6 to 12 cycles, a sample-barcoded 5' primer and a J-beta primer mix were used. Tags on each cDNA molecule came from a template-switch adaptor with 12 random nucleotides. No fewer than 2.5 million CDR3-containing paired-end reads came from each sample. TCRdb redid the calling of the 5' RACE reads with MiXCR, one entry per CDR3 protein. The table has 1.5 million to 2 million distinct CDR3 sequences, about 39% seen once. The CDR3 has 15 amino acids. Trimming cost V 6 bases and J 3 bases, with 17 bases left between them. Germline V gene data show CDR1 as SGHTA and CDR2 as FQGNSA. As for this clonotype: Its matching antigen is unknown.

The source of this sequence is a human donor in good health. The sequenced material came from blood. V usage is TRBV7-2 and J usage is TRBJ1-1, with D unclear. Written as DNA, the CDR3 is TGTGCCAGCAGTCACACATTCCCGGGGTACACTGAAGCTTTCTTT. The encoded protein is CASSHTFPGYTEAFF.